The 18 T cell receptor beta chains below all came from one sample that was sequenced in a study of T cells in Graves' hyperthyroidism and ophthalmopathy. Amplification targeted TCR beta CDR3 regions from RNA transcripts. The HTBI primer set served for first-round RT-PCR of the TCR CDR3. TCRdb fed the multiplex PCR reads into MiXCR, producing one record per CDR3 protein. Of about 700,000 distinct CDR3 sequences detected, about 45% appear once; the ten largest clones hold more than 7%. Sequences were obtained from peripheral blood or thyroid tissue (not recorded which). The receptor source for this set is an adult man with Graves' disease, either hyperthyroidism or ophthalmopathy (not recorded which).

The chain has TRBV10-3 and TRBJ1-2; tentative D call: TRBD1 (6 bases). Germline CDR1 and CDR2: ENHRY and SYGVKD. V was clipped by 0 bases and J by 8 bases, with 13 bases between them. There are 14 residues in the CDR3. CDR3 region: CAISESGQIGGYTF. The CDR3 DNA reads TGTGCCATCAGTGAGTCAGGACAGATCGGCGGCTACACCTTC.

The V call is TRBV10-3, the J call TRBJ2-7; 8 positions agree with TRBD2. The CDR3 covers 15 residues. Germline assignment: CDR1 ENHRY and CDR2 SYGVKD. The V and J ends lost 0 bases and 1 base, in that order; junction bases with no gene match: 2. The CDR3 DNA reads as TGTGCCATCAGTGAGTCCCCTAGCGGGTCCTACGAGCAGTACTTC. This gives the protein CAISESPSGSYEQYF.

This clonotype has a handful of counts. The chain carries TRBV7-2 and TRBJ2-7, with D unclear. The CDR3 runs 14 residues. CDR1 is SGHTA, CDR2 FQGNSA, per germline. V lost 3 bases and J 2 bases, leaving 11 bases between the germline ends. The CDR3 reads CASSLYGETYEQYF. For the CDR3, the DNA is TGTGCCAGCAGCTTGTATGGGGAAACCTACGAGCAGTACTTC.

This chain uses TRBV6-5 with TRBJ2-7; D might be TRBD2 (5 bases). This CDR3 is built from 14 residues. CDR1 and CDR2 (germline): MNHEY, SVGAGI. V was clipped by 4 bases and J by 2 bases, with 12 bases between them. The chain's CDR3 is CASSFGVTPYEQYF. The CDR3 DNA follows: TGTGCCAGCAGTTTCGGGGTCACCCCCTACGAGCAGTACTTC.

V usage is TRBV7-8 and J usage is TRBJ2-7; 7 bases are a match to TRBD1. This CDR3 has 14 amino acids. V lost 6 bases and J lost 5; bases outside the gene matches: 10. CDR1 and CDR2 from the germline V gene are SGHVS and FQNEAQ. The CDR3 sequence: CASSSSGQGDEQYF. The DNA for the CDR3 is TGTGCCAGCAGTTCCTCGGGGCAGGGGGACGAGCAGTACTTC.

This clonotype was observed at least ten times. The J gene is TRBJ1-1, the V gene TRBV25-1, with a tentative D call TRBD1 (6 bases). Trimming stripped 1 base from V and 3 bases from J, with 9 bases between. The V gene's germline CDR1 is MGHDK and CDR2 SYGVNS. There are 14 residues in the CDR3. CDR3 in amino acids: CASSELGGYTEAFF. For the CDR3, the DNA is TGTGCCAGCAGTGAATTAGGGGGATACACTGAAGCTTTCTTT.

The chain employs TRBV15 and TRBJ1-1; 10 bases fit TRBD1. The germline V gene encodes CDR1 LNHNV and CDR2 YYDKDF (reference sequence). V dropped 1 base and J dropped 0; count of bases not matched to a gene: 11. The CDR3 sequence is 19 residues long. The CDR3 reads CATSRAIKDRGSLNTEAFF. Written as DNA, the CDR3 is TGTGCCACCAGCAGAGCAATAAAGGACAGGGGGTCTCTGAACACTGAAGCTTTCTTT.

V and J are TRBV2 and TRBJ1-5; D gene uncertain. The germline gives CDR1 SNHLY, CDR2 FYNNEI. The length of the CDR3 is 13 residues. V lost 8 bases and J lost 4, with 12 bases in between. CDR3 nucleotides: TGTGCCAGCTTCTCCGACGGGAATCAGCCCCAGCATTTT. Amino acid sequence: CASFSDGNQPQHF.

This clonotype was seen just once. Since a much larger clone is just one base distant, this may be a read error. The V and J genes are TRBV6-1 and TRBJ2-7, with D uncertain. CDR3 length equals 13 residues. V was shortened by 3 bases and J by 3 bases, with 9 bases between the two germline ends. Germline CDR1 and CDR2: MNHNS and SASEGT. The CDR3 nucleotides are TGTGCCAGCAGTGATGCTCAAAGCTACGAGCAGTACTTC. It specifies CASSDAQSYEQYF.

This clonotype was seen at least ten times. V gene TRBV29-1 combines with J gene TRBJ1-1; D uncertain. Germline V CDR1 and CDR2: SQVTM, ANQGSEA. The CDR3 is made up of 11 amino acids. V lost 5 bases, J lost 2 bases, and 6 bases lay in between. CDR3 residues: CSVRVNTEAFF. The CDR3 DNA follows: TGCAGCGTTAGAGTAAACACTGAAGCTTTCTTT.

V is TRBV20-1 and J is TRBJ2-7; D remains ambiguous. V lost 2 bases, J lost 2 bases, and 13 bases lay in between. The CDR3 runs 14 residues. Germline-derived CDR1 and CDR2 are DFQATT and SNEGSKA (reference sequence). As DNA, the CDR3 is TGCAGTGCTAGAATGGTAGGTTATACCTACGAGCAGTACTTC. Translated: CSARMVGYTYEQYF.

This clonotype was seen only a few times. This chain uses TRBV12-3 or TRBV12-4 with TRBJ2-5; D gene ambiguous. This CDR3 spans 13 amino acids. V lost 6 bases to trimming and J lost 5 bases, with 13 bases between them. CDR3 region: CASSPELGETQYF. The CDR3 bases are TGTGCCAGCAGCCCAGAGCTCGGGGAGACCCAGTACTTC.

For this clonotype: A much larger clonotype is one base distant, so this may be a read error. The conserved phenylalanine or tryptophan normally closing the CDR3 is absent here, so this likely arose from a read error. The chain joins TRBV7-2 to TRBJ1-6; D gene uncertain. V dropped 1 base and J dropped 9 bases, with 13 bases sitting between them. The CDR3 contains 15 residues. Germline V CDR1 and CDR2: SGHTA, FQGNSA. CDR3 sequence reads: CASSLDPRDGSPLHL. The CDR3 DNA reads TGTGCCAGCAGCTTAGATCCGAGGGATGGTTCACCCCTCCACCTT.

This clonotype was counted only a few times. The J gene is TRBJ1-2, the V gene TRBV6-5, with D possibly matching TRBD1 (5 bases). This CDR3 region has 14 residues. Germline V gene sequence: CDR1 MNHEY, CDR2 SVGAGI. The V end was cut by 0 bases, the J end by 2 bases, with 7 bases between. In DNA form, the CDR3 reads TGTGCCAGCAGTTACTCCACAGGCAACTATGGCTACACCTTC. Translation: CASSYSTGNYGYTF.

Regarding this clonotype: A read error may be the cause here, since a much bigger clone is one base away. V usage is TRBV6-5 and J usage is TRBJ2-7; no definite D call. The CDR3 consists of 13 residues. Germline CDR1 is MNHEY and CDR2 is SVGAGI. The CDR3 nucleotides are TGTGCCGGCAGTCCCGGACGGAACTACGAGCAGTACTTC. Protein sequence: CAGSPGRNYEQYF.

This clonotype was picked up a small number of times. The chain carries TRBV7-9 and TRBJ1-3; D uncertain. The CDR3 sequence is 15 residues long. Trimming removed 5 bases at V and 0 bases at J, with 11 bases between. The V gene's germline CDR1 is SEHNR and CDR2 FQNEAQ (reference sequence). This CDR3 reads CASSPGLYSGNTIYF. The CDR3 region has the DNA TGTGCCAGCAGCCCTGGACTCTACTCTGGAAACACCATATATTTT.

The sample holds many counts of this clonotype. The chain uses TRBV2 and TRBJ1-2, with 9 bases identical to TRBD1. CDR1 and CDR2 (germline): SNHLY, FYNNEI. Trimming at V came to 6 bases and at J to 8 bases, leaving 7 bases not matched to a gene. The CDR3 totals 13 residues. CDR3 loop: CASSEGQGGGYTF. CDR3 in DNA: TGTGCCAGCAGCGAGGGACAGGGTGGAGGCTACACCTTC.

The chain couples TRBV19 to TRBJ1-5; TRBD1 aligns across 10 bases. Germline loops: CDR1 LNHDA, CDR2 SQIVND (reference sequence). The length of the CDR3 is 16 residues. Trimming cost V 5 bases and J 6 bases; bases outside gene matches: 10. In DNA form, the CDR3 reads TGTGCCAGTAGTCCTATGACAGGGGGCCTCGGTCAGCCCCAGCATTTT. Translated, it gives CASSPMTGGLGQPQHF.